This T cell receptor (beta chain) was identified in a study of blood T cell repertoires in COVID-19. Only in-frame clones appear in the TCRdb table, and some are missing; sequencing was by immunoSEQ multiplex PCR. Among about 130,000 clones listed, roughly 78% were seen once. The germline gives CDR1 SGHRS, CDR2 YFSETQ. The CDR3 runs to 13 residues. V lost 5 bases and J 1 base, leaving 9 bases between the germline ends. V and J are TRBV5-1 and TRBJ1-1, with TRBD1 as a possible D gene (5 bases). The receptor was derived from a woman in her forties or fifties who had recovered from COVID-19. Specimen: PBMCs or T cells enriched from blood (not recorded which). CDR3 DNA: TGCGCCAGCAGTGCGGACACGAACACTGAAGCTTTCTTT. Translation: CASSADTNTEAFF.